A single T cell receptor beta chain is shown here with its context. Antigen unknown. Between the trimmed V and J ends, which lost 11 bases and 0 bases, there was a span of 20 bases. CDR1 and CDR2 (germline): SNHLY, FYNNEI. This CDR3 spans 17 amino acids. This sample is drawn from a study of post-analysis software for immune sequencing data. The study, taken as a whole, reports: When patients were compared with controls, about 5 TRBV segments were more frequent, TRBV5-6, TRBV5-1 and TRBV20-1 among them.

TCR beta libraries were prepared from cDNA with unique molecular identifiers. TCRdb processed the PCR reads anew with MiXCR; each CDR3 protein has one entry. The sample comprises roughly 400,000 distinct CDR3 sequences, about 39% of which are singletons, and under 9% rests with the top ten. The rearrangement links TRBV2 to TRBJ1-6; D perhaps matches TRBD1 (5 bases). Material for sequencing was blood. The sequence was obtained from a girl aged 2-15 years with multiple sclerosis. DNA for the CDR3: TGTGCCGCACGAGGGGAGAACGGGGGCTCCTATAATTCACCCCTCCACTTT. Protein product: CAARGENGGSYNSPLHF.